This TCR beta chain was obtained from a study of T-cell memory formation after mild COVID-19. Study observations and caveats: A balance of CD4 and CD8 characterized clones contracting day 15 to 85, whereas later expanders leaned CD4+.

5'RACE with constant-segment primers built TCRalpha and TCRbeta cDNA libraries with UMIs. TCRdb re-called the 5' RACE reads through MiXCR, storing one row per CDR3 protein. The sample consists of 270,000 or so distinct CDR3 sequences, roughly 18% of them appearing once. This clonotype appeared a few times. Antigen specificity is unknown. CDR1 is SGHRS, CDR2 YFSETQ, per germline. Trimming stripped 7 bases from V and 3 bases from J, with 13 bases between. The CDR3 runs to 14 residues. Sequencing used PBMCs or a T cell subset sorted from them (not recorded which). The chain employs TRBV5-1 and TRBJ1-4; no definite D call. The receptor's source is a man younger than 35 who had mild COVID-19 (a few samples of this study predate the infection). Cell type and time point are not known. DNA for the CDR3: TGCGCCAGCCGTTCTCCCGGAGCTAATGAAAAACTGTTTTTT. This sequence encodes CASRSPGANEKLFF.